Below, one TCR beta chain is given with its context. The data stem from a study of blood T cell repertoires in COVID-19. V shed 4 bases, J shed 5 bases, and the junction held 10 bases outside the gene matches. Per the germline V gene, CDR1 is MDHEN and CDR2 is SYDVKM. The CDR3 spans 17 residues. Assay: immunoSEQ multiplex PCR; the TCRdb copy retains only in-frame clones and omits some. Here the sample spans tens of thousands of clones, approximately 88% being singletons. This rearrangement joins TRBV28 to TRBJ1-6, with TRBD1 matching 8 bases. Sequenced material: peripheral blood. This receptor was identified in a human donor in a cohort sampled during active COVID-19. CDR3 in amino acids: CASSSPSDRGHNSPLHF. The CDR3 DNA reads TGTGCCAGCAGTTCCCCGTCCGACAGGGGCCATAATTCACCCCTCCACTTT.